This entry lists 23 T cell receptor beta chains sequenced from one sample in a study of T cells after yellow fever vaccination. MiXCR was run by TCRdb on the 5' RACE reads, yielding one entry per CDR3 protein. The data contain 400,000 or so distinct CDR3 sequences, around 10% of them singletons. The material was PBMCs, obtained on the day of the first yellow fever vaccination. These receptor sequences come from a man aged 18 to 29 who received the YFV17D yellow fever vaccine.

J is TRBJ1-5 and V is TRBV12-3 or TRBV12-4; D not certain. CDR3 length: 15 residues. V lost 8 bases to trimming and J lost 2 bases, with 16 bases between them. The CDR3 sequence is CASSLRDFRNQPQHF. The CDR3 DNA is TGTGCCAGCTCCCTTAGGGATTTTCGCAATCAGCCCCAGCATTTT.

A few counts support this clonotype. The chain joins TRBV2 to TRBJ2-1, with TRBD2 matching 9 bases. J lost 4 bases, V lost 7 bases, and 8 bases had no gene match. CDR1 SNHLY and CDR2 FYNNEI come from the germline V gene. This CDR3 has 15 amino acids. The CDR3 here is CASTLMTSGYNEQFF. CDR3 sequence (DNA): TGTGCCAGCACCCTGATGACTAGCGGTTACAATGAGCAGTTCTTC.

This clonotype was counted between two and nine times. The J gene is TRBJ2-1, the V gene TRBV4-2; 8 bases match TRBD1. The V gene's germline CDR1 is LGHNA and CDR2 YNFKEQ. V dropped 0 bases and J dropped 6; count of bases not matched to a gene: 4. The CDR3 runs to 15 residues. The CDR3 DNA reads TGTGCCAGCAGCCAAGAGGACAGGGTAGTCAATGAGCAGTTCTTC. Translating gives CASSQEDRVVNEQFF.

This clonotype was seen many times. V gene TRBV5-1 combines with J gene TRBJ2-2; D is possibly TRBD1 (5 bases). The CDR3 has 14 amino acids. Germline V gene data show CDR1 as SGHRS and CDR2 as YFSETQ. V lost 7 bases to trimming and J lost 4 bases, with 14 bases between them. The CDR3 loop reads CASSSQGGTGELFF. The CDR3, as DNA: TGCGCCAGCTCGTCCCAGGGTGGCACCGGGGAGCTGTTTTTT.

The J gene is TRBJ2-2, the V gene TRBV20-1; 9 bases align to TRBD2. Germline CDR1 is DFQATT and CDR2 is SNEGSKA (reference sequence). The CDR3 totals 15 residues. V trimming: 6 bases; J trimming: 5 bases; junction bases outside the gene matches: 10. The CDR3 loop is CSAGAGGVNTGELFF. The CDR3 DNA is TGCAGTGCCGGCGCGGGGGGGGTGAATACCGGGGAGCTGTTTTTT.

This clonotype turned up a few times. V and J are TRBV4-2 and TRBJ2-6; D gene uncertain. The CDR3 spans 16 residues. Germline values: CDR1 LGHNA, CDR2 YNFKEQ. The ends were cut back, 1 base at V and 0 bases at J, with 7 bases in the middle. The CDR3 DNA is TGTGCCAGCAGCCAAGTGGGTTTCTCTGGGGCCAACGTCCTGACTTTC. Its protein product is CASSQVGFSGANVLTF.

This chain links TRBV6-2 or TRBV6-3 with TRBJ1-5; D is perhaps TRBD1 (5 bases). The CDR3 spans 15 residues. CDR1 MNHEY and CDR2 SVGEGT come from the germline V gene. The V gene lost 4 bases and the J gene lost 2 bases, with 12 bases spanning the gap. CDR3 residues: CASSSRDFRNQPQHF. CDR3 in DNA: TGTGCCAGCAGTTCCCGGGACTTTCGCAATCAGCCCCAGCATTTT.

This clonotype was counted only a few times. The chain recombines TRBV27 with TRBJ2-2; 8 nucleotides line up with TRBD1. Germline V gives CDR1 MNHEY, CDR2 SMNVEV (reference sequence). The CDR3 length is 16 residues. V lost 8 bases and J lost 6; bases outside the gene matches: 14. DNA for the CDR3: TGTGCCAGCGCTAAAGGTATTGGACAGGGCGCCGGGGAGCTGTTTTTT. Protein sequence: CASAKGIGQGAGELFF.

The rearrangement links TRBV5-1 to TRBJ1-2; 8 bases are a match to TRBD1. The germline CDR1 and CDR2 sequences are SGHRS and YFSETQ. The CDR3 contains 15 residues. Losses at the gene ends were 4 bases for V and 3 bases for J; bases not matched to a gene: 8. Here the CDR3 reads CASSRQGNGDYGYTF. The CDR3 region has the DNA TGCGCCAGCAGCCGACAGGGGAACGGTGACTATGGCTACACCTTC.

The CDR3 nucleotides are TGCAGTGCTGGTCGGGCCTTCTATGGCTACACCTTC. It is translated as CSAGRAFYGYTF. The chain recombines TRBV20-1 with TRBJ1-2, with no clear D. V lost 5 bases and J 4 bases, leaving 11 bases between the germline ends. Germline values: CDR1 DFQATT, CDR2 SNEGSKA (reference sequence). The length of the CDR3 is 12 residues.

This clonotype was recorded a few times. The chain is built from TRBV5-1 and TRBJ1-3; D remains ambiguous. The V gene's germline CDR1 is SGHRS and CDR2 YFSETQ. The CDR3 is 17 amino acids. V dropped 0 bases and J dropped 0 bases, with 13 bases sitting between them. CDR3 residues: CASSLEPGLVSGNTIYF. In DNA form, the CDR3 reads TGCGCCAGCAGCTTGGAACCGGGATTAGTCTCTGGAAACACCATATATTTT.

This clonotype was observed a handful of times. J is TRBJ1-4 and V is TRBV18; D remains ambiguous. CDR3 size: 13 residues. Trimming stripped 3 bases from V and 6 bases from J, with 8 bases between. CDR1 KGHSH and CDR2 LQKENI come from the germline V gene. This CDR3 is CASSPAPDEKLFF. The CDR3, as DNA: TGTGCCAGCTCACCGGCCCCTGATGAAAAACTGTTTTTT.

This clonotype was detected once. The rearrangement uses TRBV4-1 and TRBJ1-6; TRBD1 is a possible D gene (5 bases). Germline V gene lookup returns CDR1 MGHRA and CDR2 YSYEKL. The CDR3 consists of 15 residues. V was clipped by 4 bases and J by 8 bases, with 15 bases between them. The CDR3 DNA reads as TGCGCCAGCAGCCGCCTATGGGGCGGTGATTCACCCCTCCACTTT. Translating gives CASSRLWGGDSPLHF.

CDR3 nucleotide sequence: TGTGCCAGCAGCTCGGGACAGGGTAGGAGTGAAAAACTGTTTTTT. Translating gives CASSSGQGRSEKLFF. This chain connects TRBV7-6 to TRBJ1-4, with 9 bases that match TRBD1. Germline lookup yields CDR1 SGHVS and CDR2 FNYEAQ. V lost 4 bases and J lost 7; bases outside the gene matches: 7. This CDR3 has 15 residues. Based on the CDR3 plus reference TRBV7-6 and TRBJ1-4, the full variable domain is GAGVSQSPRYKVTKRGQDVALRCDPISGHVSLYWYRQALGQGPEFLTYFNYEAQQDKSGLPNDRFSAERPEGSISTLTIQRTEQRDSAMYRCASSSGQGRSEKLFFGSGTQLSVL.

J is TRBJ1-1 and V is TRBV12-3 or TRBV12-4; 8 bases are a match to TRBD1. V gave up 1 base and J gave up 3 bases; unmatched junction bases: 7. There are 16 residues in the CDR3. The CDR3 DNA is TGTGCCAGCAGTTTAGTTCACAGGGGGGAGGACACTGAAGCTTTCTTT. This translates into CASSLVHRGEDTEAFF.

Only a few counts were recorded for this clonotype. The rearrangement joins TRBV7-2 to TRBJ1-1, with TRBD1 matching 7 bases. This CDR3 contains 15 residues. Germline V lookup: CDR1 SGHTA, CDR2 FQGNSA. The V and J ends lost 5 bases and 0 bases, in that order; junction bases with no gene match: 6. The CDR3 reads CASSRGGQMNTEAFF. CDR3 DNA: TGTGCCAGCAGCCGAGGGGGACAGATGAACACTGAAGCTTTCTTT.

The chain couples TRBV9 to TRBJ2-4, with 8 bases lining up with TRBD2. J gave up 6 bases and V 0 bases, and 5 bases lay outside the gene matches. The CDR3 has 15 amino acids. Looked up from germline, CDR1 is SGDLS and CDR2 is YYNGEE. DNA for the CDR3: TGTGCCAGCAGCGTAGAGGGGACTAGAGTAAACATTCAGTACTTC. It is translated as CASSVEGTRVNIQYF.

This chain uses TRBV3-1 with TRBJ1-5; the D is unclear. This CDR3 is built from 15 residues. In germline, CDR1 is LGHDT, CDR2 YNNKEL (reference sequence). Deletions cut 2 bases from V and 2 bases from J, with 10 bases between. The CDR3 bases are TGTGCCAGCAGCCAACTGTCCGGCGGCAATCAGCCCCAGCATTTT. Protein: CASSQLSGGNQPQHF.

This clonotype has just a few counts. The chain uses TRBV5-1 and TRBJ1-3, with 8 nucleotides matching TRBD1. Germline loops: CDR1 SGHRS, CDR2 YFSETQ. The CDR3 extends over 14 amino acids. The V segment lost 4 bases and the J segment 2 bases; nucleotides outside the gene matches: 2. The CDR3 nucleotides are TGCGCCAGCAGCCGACAGGGGACTGGAAACACCATATATTTT. Its translation is CASSRQGTGNTIYF. The whole variable domain, remainder taken from reference TRBV5-1 and TRBJ1-3, is KAGVTQTPRYLIKTRGQQVTLSCSPISGHRSVSWYQQTPGQGLQFLFEYFSETQRNKGNFPGRFSGRQFSNSRSEMNVSTLELGDSALYLCASSRQGTGNTIYFGEGSWLTVV.

V and J are TRBV5-1 and TRBJ2-1, with TRBD1 as a possible D gene (5 bases). Germline lookup yields CDR1 SGHRS and CDR2 YFSETQ. Trimming stripped 0 bases from V and 6 bases from J, with 19 bases between. CDR3 size: 17 residues. In DNA, the CDR3 is TGCGCCAGCAGCTTGGCCTCCCCCGTCAGGGAAAGCAATGAGCAGTTCTTC. It is translated as CASSLASPVRESNEQFF.

The J gene is TRBJ2-5, the V gene TRBV20-1; tentative D call: TRBD2 (6 bases). The CDR3 sequence is 10 residues long. V was pared by 4 bases and J by 7 bases, with 7 bases between. Germline values: CDR1 DFQATT, CDR2 SNEGSKA (reference sequence). The chain's CDR3 is CSAKEGTQYF. The CDR3 DNA reads as TGCAGTGCTAAGGAGGGGACCCAGTACTTC.

A few counts support this clonotype. The J gene is TRBJ1-1, the V gene TRBV12-3 or TRBV12-4; D might be TRBD1 (6 bases). Trimming left V 3 bases short and J 1 base short, with 9 bases between. The CDR3 loop spans 14 amino acids. As DNA, the CDR3 is TGTGCCAGCAGTTTTCGGGGGGCGAACACTGAAGCTTTCTTT. Protein product: CASSFRGANTEAFF.

This clonotype showed up just a few times. As DNA, the CDR3 is TGTGCCAGCAGCTTTAAACCCCAAGAGACCCAGTACTTC. This gives the protein CASSFKPQETQYF. The chain carries TRBV6-1 and TRBJ2-5; D ambiguous. V lost 6 bases and J lost 1, with 9 bases in between. The CDR3 has 13 amino acids. The germline CDR1 and CDR2 sequences are MNHNS and SASEGT.